This is a list of T cell receptor beta chains from one sample in a study of tumor-infiltrating lymphocytes in localized non-small cell lung cancer. Produced via immunoSEQ multiplex PCR; TCRdb's table is partial and in-frame only. Of 10,000 or so clones listed, approximately 80% are singletons. The sample taken for sequencing was uninvolved lung tissue not adjacent to the tumor. All receptors derive from a human donor with non-small cell lung cancer. Both conserved end residues are part of each CDR3. D genes are given only for firm matches. Not all rows give a size; the values are once, few, many and, for expanded clones, a class.

D	V	J	size	CDR3	DNA
TRBD2	TRBV7-2	TRBJ2-1	.	CASSSGLAGRYEQFF	TGTGCCAGCAGCTCGGGACTAGCGGGGAGGTATGAGCAGTTCTTC
.	TRBV12-5	TRBJ2-6	once	CASGLWVSGANVLTF	TGTGCTAGTGGTTTGTGGGTCTCTGGGGCCAACGTCCTGACTTTC
TRBD1	TRBV5-4	TRBJ1-6	.	CASSSTGNSPLHF	TGTGCCAGCAGCTCGACAGGGAATTCACCCCTCCACTTT
.	TRBV4-1	TRBJ1-2	.	CASSQDPPGDEGYTF	TGCGCCAGCAGCCAAGATCCTCCAGGAGATGAGGGCTACACCTTC
.	TRBV19	TRBJ2-2	.	CASTPQSVSTGELFF	TGTGCCAGTACCCCACAGTCGGTGTCGACCGGGGAGCTGTTTTTT
TRBD1	TRBV27	TRBJ1-2	few	CASSSSGTGGRGYTF	TGTGCCAGCAGTTCCTCAGGGACAGGGGGCCGTGGCTACACCTTC
.	TRBV2	TRBJ1-1	.	CASSIARTMDTEAFF	TGTGCCAGCAGTATAGCTCGGACAATGGACACTGAAGCTTTCTTT
.	TRBV20-1	TRBJ1-1	.	CSAEDSEAFF	TGCAGTGCCGAAGATTCTGAAGCTTTCTTT
TRBD2	TRBV4-1	TRBJ2-2	.	CASSHRTSGGKNTGELFF	TGCGCCAGCAGCCATCGGACTAGCGGGGGGAAGAACACCGGGGAGCTGTTTTTT
.	TRBV19	TRBJ1-1	.	CASITQGAGTEAFF	TGTGCCAGCATAACGCAGGGAGCGGGCACTGAAGCTTTCTTT
.	TRBV7-2	TRBJ2-5	.	CASSFGRETQYF	TGTGCCAGCAGCTTTGGGCGCGAGACCCAGTACTTC
.	TRBV6-1	TRBJ1-2	.	CASSLQGAGYTF	TGTGCCAGCAGCTTGCAGGGAGCTGGCTACACCTTC
TRBD1	TRBV30	TRBJ1-5	.	CAWSDPRGSNQPQHF	TGTGCCTGGAGTGACCCCAGGGGGAGCAATCAGCCCCAGCATTTT
TRBD1	TRBV7-8	TRBJ1-6	.	CASSRTGGNNSPLHF	TGTGCCAGCAGCAGAACAGGGGGTAATAATTCACCCCTCCACTTT
TRBD1	TRBV27	TRBJ1-2	.	CASSLGGGTGYNYGYTF	TGTGCCAGCAGTTTAGGAGGGGGGACAGGTTATAACTATGGCTACACCTTC
TRBD1	TRBV6-4	TRBJ1-1	few	CARHIQGQNTEAFF	TGTGCCAGACATATACAGGGGCAGAACACTGAAGCTTTCTTT
.	TRBV5-1	TRBJ2-5	.	CASSRGEGGAYETQYF	TGCGCCAGCAGCCGTGGCGAAGGGGGGGCGTATGAGACCCAGTACTTC
.	TRBV11-3	TRBJ2-2	.	CASSRVGGADGELFF	TGTGCCAGCAGTCGTGTTGGGGGGGCAGACGGGGAGCTGTTTTTT
TRBD1	TRBV9	TRBJ1-1	once	CASSSRTGLTEAFF	TGTGCCAGCAGCTCCCGGACAGGGTTGACTGAAGCTTTCTTT
.	TRBV27	TRBJ2-5	medium-sized	CASSSPIDGAETQYF	TGTGCCAGCAGTTCGCCGATTGACGGGGCAGAGACCCAGTACTTC
.	TRBV15	TRBJ1-5	medium-sized	CATSRDHEDQPQHF	TGTGCCACCAGCAGAGATCATGAGGATCAGCCCCAGCATTTT
.	TRBV9	TRBJ2-2	.	CASSRGSGELFF	TGTGCCAGCAGCCGTGGGTCCGGGGAGCTGTTTTTT
.	TRBV14	TRBJ1-2	.	CASSQDLLGANYGYTF	TGTGCCAGCAGCCAAGATCTTTTAGGGGCTAACTATGGCTACACCTTC
.	TRBV5-1	TRBJ1-2	.	CASSLARLSGYTF	TGCGCCAGCAGCTTGGCCCGACTCAGCGGCTACACCTTC
.	TRBV5-4	TRBJ2-7	.	CASSLGWGEQYF	TGTGCCAGCAGCTTGGGGTGGGGCGAGCAGTACTTC
.	TRBV4-1	TRBJ1-5	once	CASSQEGSGSNQPQHF	TGCGCCAGCAGCCAAGAGGGGAGTGGGAGCAATCAGCCCCAGCATTTT
.	TRBV7-2	TRBJ1-4	.	CASSLERWGKLFF	TGTGCCAGCAGCTTAGAGCGGTGGGGAAAACTGTTTTTT